One and the same sample provided the 29 T cell receptor beta chains below, sequenced in a study of T cell responses to AZD1222 COVID-19 vaccine. The repertoire was sequenced with immunoSEQ multiplex PCR; TCRdb's copy has only in-frame clones and lacks some. The table has approximately 120,000 clones, around 90% seen once; the top ten hold around 30%. This material consisted of peripheral blood, taken on day 0 of AZD1222 vaccination. Receptors were obtained from an adult in good health.

The V gene is TRBV5-5, the J gene TRBJ2-7; D is undetermined. The V gene's germline CDR1 is SGHKS and CDR2 YYEKEE (reference sequence). The length of the CDR3 is 13 residues. Trimming removed 0 bases from V and 3 bases from J, with 7 bases in between. CDR3 coding DNA: TGTGCCAGCAGCTTGGCCGCCGGCTACGAGCAGTACTTC. Its protein product is CASSLAAGYEQYF.

This chain joins TRBV18 and TRBJ2-6; possible D gene TRBD2, 5 bases. V was shortened by 8 bases and J by 2 bases, with 10 bases between the two germline ends. CDR1 and CDR2 from the germline V gene are KGHSH and LQKENI. The CDR3 runs to 14 residues. This CDR3 reads CASLAGPGANVLTF. CDR3 nucleotide sequence: TGTGCCAGCCTTGCGGGCCCTGGGGCCAACGTCCTGACTTTC.

V and J are TRBV3-1 (or the pseudogene TRBV3-2) and TRBJ2-7; the D is unclear. The V and J ends lost 3 bases and 0 bases respectively, with 3 bases between them. This CDR3 contains 12 residues. Germline V gives CDR1 LGHDT, CDR2 YNNKEL (reference sequence). In nucleotides, the CDR3 is TGTGCCAGCAGCCAGTACTCCTACGAGCAGTACTTC. Translation: CASSQYSYEQYF.

This clone was detected once. The V and J genes are TRBV6-5 and TRBJ1-3, with a possible D match to TRBD1 (5 bases). CDR1 and CDR2 from the germline V gene are MNHEY and SVGAGI. The CDR3 extends over 15 amino acids. Trimming stripped 6 bases from V and 2 bases from J, with 14 bases between. CDR3 protein: CASSHWGGTGNTIYF. Written as DNA, the CDR3 is TGTGCCAGCAGCCACTGGGGGGGGACTGGAAACACCATATATTTT.

The chain has TRBV28 and TRBJ2-7; 11 nucleotides align to TRBD1. The CDR3 covers 15 residues. Losses at the gene ends were 4 bases for V and 5 bases for J; bases not matched to a gene: 7. Germline values: CDR1 MDHEN, CDR2 SYDVKM. CDR3 in amino acids: CASSSPGQGDHEQYF. The CDR3, as DNA: TGTGCCAGCAGTTCCCCGGGACAGGGGGACCACGAGCAGTACTTC.

The CDR3 here is CASSFQGPYQPQHF. The CDR3 nucleotides read TGTGCCAGCAGTTTCCAGGGGCCATATCAGCCCCAGCATTTT. The rearrangement joins TRBV27 to TRBJ1-5; TRBD1 might be the D (6 bases). V was cut by 3 bases and J by 5 bases, with 11 bases left in between. There are 14 residues in the CDR3. CDR1 and CDR2 from the germline V gene are MNHEY and SMNVEV (reference sequence).

CDR3 sequence: CATSDPIRVDTQYF. The CDR3 nucleotides are TGTGCCACCAGTGATCCGATCAGGGTGGATACGCAGTATTTT. The chain combines TRBV24-1 with TRBJ2-3; TRBD1 is a possible D gene (5 bases). The CDR3 totals 14 residues. The V end was cut by 3 bases, the J end by 6 bases, with 12 bases between. From germline, CDR1 is KGHDR and CDR2 SFDVKD.

The rearrangement links TRBV5-5 to TRBJ2-7, with D tentatively TRBD1 or TRBD2 (5 bases each). Per germline, CDR1 SGHKS and CDR2 YYEKEE (reference sequence). CDR3 length: 16 residues. The V end lost 4 bases, the J end lost 3 bases, and 20 bases lay between the germline ends. CDR3 nucleotide sequence: TGTGCCAGCAGCCGTCAGGGACGAGTTGGTGACTACGAGCAGTACTTC. It is translated as CASSRQGRVGDYEQYF.

The CDR3 spells CASRRESSGNTIYF. In DNA form, the CDR3 reads TGTGCCAGTAGAAGGGAGAGCTCTGGAAACACCATATATTTT. The chain joins TRBV19 to TRBJ1-3; D is unclear. V was trimmed by 6 bases and J by 0 bases, leaving 9 bases between them. Germline assignment: CDR1 LNHDA and CDR2 SQIVND (reference sequence). The CDR3 has 14 amino acids.

The J gene is TRBJ1-5, the V gene TRBV30; the D is unclear. CDR1 GTSNPN and CDR2 SVGIG come from the germline V gene (reference sequence). The CDR3 is made up of 13 amino acids. Trimming removed 2 bases at V and 4 bases at J, with 9 bases between. The CDR3 DNA reads as TGTGCCTGGAGTAAGTTGGGAAATCAGCCCCAGCATTTT. Translation gives CAWSKLGNQPQHF.

The J gene is TRBJ1-2, the V gene TRBV30, with a possible D match to TRBD1 (5 bases). Germline loops: CDR1 GTSNPN, CDR2 SVGIG (reference sequence). This CDR3 is 15 amino acids long. V was trimmed by 0 bases and J by 4 bases, leaving 15 bases between them. The CDR3 DNA follows: TGTGCCTGGAGTGTGGGGCATTTTTCACCCTATGGCTACACCTTC. It is translated as CAWSVGHFSPYGYTF.

The chain's CDR3 is CASSITADTEAFF. The CDR3 bases are TGTGCCAGTAGTATTACTGCCGACACTGAAGCTTTCTTT. The genes are TRBV19 and TRBJ1-1; D is unclear. CDR1 and CDR2 (germline): LNHDA, SQIVND (reference sequence). The CDR3 spans 13 residues. V dropped 3 bases and J dropped 3 bases, with 8 bases sitting between them.

The chain recombines TRBV15 with TRBJ2-1; 7 bases map to TRBD1. This CDR3 is built from 14 residues. Per germline, CDR1 LNHNV and CDR2 YYDKDF (reference sequence). Unmatched junction bases numbered 5, after V lost 2 bases and J lost 7 bases. In DNA form, the CDR3 reads TGTGCCACCAGCAGATCCGACAGGGATAATGAGCAGTTCTTC. Protein: CATSRSDRDNEQFF.

J is TRBJ1-1 and V is TRBV29-1; 10 bases line up with TRBD1. CDR1 is SQVTM, CDR2 ANQGSEA, per germline. V trimming: 3 bases; J trimming: 0 bases; junction bases outside the gene matches: 10. This CDR3 has 17 amino acids. The DNA for the CDR3 is TGCAGCGTTGATTTTCCGGACAGGGGGACCATGAACACTGAAGCTTTCTTT. This translates into CSVDFPDRGTMNTEAFF.

The chain uses TRBV30 and TRBJ2-1, with 9 positions matching TRBD2. The CDR3 is 12 residues long. J gave up 9 bases and V 3 bases, and 3 bases lay outside the gene matches. CDR1 and CDR2 (germline): GTSNPN, SVGIG (reference sequence). CDR3 in amino acids: CAWRAGGREQFF. CDR3 coding DNA: TGTGCCTGGAGGGCGGGAGGGCGTGAGCAGTTCTTC.

The chain carries TRBV10-3 and TRBJ1-2, with 9 bases identical to TRBD1. The length of the CDR3 is 14 residues. Germline loops: CDR1 ENHRY, CDR2 SYGVKD. The trim removed 7 bases at V and 4 bases at J, leaving 7 bases unmatched. Here the CDR3 DNA reads TGTGCCATCACCCGGGACAGGGAAGTCTATGGCTACACCTTC. Encoded protein: CAITRDREVYGYTF.

This chain uses TRBV18 with TRBJ1-3, with a possible D match to TRBD1 (6 bases). Per the germline V gene, CDR1 is KGHSH and CDR2 is LQKENI. V gave up 2 bases and J gave up 2 bases, with 19 bases separating them. This CDR3 has 18 residues. CDR3 amino acids: CASSPASQIGGAGNTIYF. Here the CDR3 DNA reads TGTGCCAGCTCACCAGCGAGCCAGATAGGGGGAGCTGGAAACACCATATATTTT.

The genes are TRBV6-6 and TRBJ1-1; possible D gene TRBD1, 5 bases. Trimming removed 2 bases at V and 3 bases at J, with 10 bases between. The CDR3 covers 14 residues. Looked up from germline, CDR1 is MNHNY and CDR2 is SVGAGI (reference sequence). CDR3 sequence (DNA): TGTGCCAGCAGTTACGGGGCGGTGGACACTGAAGCTTTCTTT. It is translated as CASSYGAVDTEAFF.

The DNA of the CDR3 is TGTGCCAGCTCCTCATCCATGGTGAGCACAGATACGCAGTATTTT. Translated: CASSSSMVSTDTQYF. This chain connects TRBV18 to TRBJ2-3; D unclear. This CDR3 spans 15 amino acids. The V gene lost 6 bases and the J gene lost 0 bases, with 13 bases spanning the gap. In germline, CDR1 is KGHSH, CDR2 LQKENI.

The chain recombines TRBV6-5 with TRBJ2-6, with D perhaps TRBD1 or TRBD2 (6 bases each). This CDR3 is 15 amino acids long. CDR1 MNHEY and CDR2 SVGAGI come from the germline V gene. V was shortened by 5 bases and J by 3 bases, with 11 bases between the two germline ends. This chain's CDR3 is CASSRGGLGANVLTF. The CDR3 DNA follows: TGTGCCAGCAGTCGTGGGGGGCTTGGGGCCAACGTCCTGACTTTC.

The chain has TRBV18 and TRBJ1-6; D possibly corresponds to TRBD1 (6 bases). The CDR3 extends over 15 amino acids. Germline V gives CDR1 KGHSH, CDR2 LQKENI. Trimming took 8 bases from V and 4 from J, leaving 15 bases between them. CDR3 protein: CASTPGHSYNSPLHF. The CDR3, as DNA: TGTGCCAGCACCCCGGGACATTCATATAATTCACCCCTCCACTTT. Together with reference TRBV18 and TRBJ1-6, the CDR3 gives the full variable domain: NAGVMQNPRHLVRRRGQEARLRCSPMKGHSHVYWYRQLPEEGLKFMVYLQKENIIDESGMPKERFSAEFPKEGPSILRIQQVVRGDSAAYFCASTPGHSYNSPLHFGNGTRLTVT.

The V and J genes are TRBV19 and TRBJ1-1; D remains ambiguous. Trimming left V 6 bases short and J 1 base short, with 9 bases between. In germline, CDR1 is LNHDA, CDR2 SQIVND (reference sequence). The CDR3 totals 13 residues. The CDR3 loop is CASRGSGNTEAFF. CDR3 nucleotides: TGTGCCAGTAGAGGATCGGGGAACACTGAAGCTTTCTTT.

The rearrangement uses TRBV19 and TRBJ1-3; 7 bases align to TRBD1. Germline V gene lookup returns CDR1 LNHDA and CDR2 SQIVND (reference sequence). This CDR3 contains 13 residues. V lost 6 bases and J lost 4; bases outside the gene matches: 3. CDR3 in DNA: TGTGCCAGTAGACGGACAGGAGGAAACACCATATATTTT. Translating gives CASRRTGGNTIYF.

This clone turned up a few times. The V gene is TRBV12-3 or TRBV12-4, the J gene TRBJ1-2; TRBD1 is a possible D gene (5 bases). The V gene lost 3 bases and the J gene lost 8 bases, with 13 bases spanning the gap. The CDR3 spans 13 residues. The DNA for the CDR3 is TGTGCCAGCAGTTTTTTACAGGTGGGAGGCTACACCTTC. This sequence encodes CASSFLQVGGYTF.

V usage is TRBV11-3 and J usage is TRBJ1-2; the match to TRBD1 covers 7 bases. Germline V lookup: CDR1 SGHNT, CDR2 YENEEA. Trimming cost V 0 bases and J 3 bases; bases outside gene matches: 19. This CDR3 contains 20 residues. CDR3 in DNA: TGTGCCAGCAGCTTAGAACTGTTGACAGGGCGGAGGGGAAAAGACTATGGCTACACCTTC. It codes for CASSLELLTGRRGKDYGYTF.

The sample holds one count of this clone. The rearrangement joins TRBV18 to TRBJ2-1; 14 bases map to TRBD2. V was pared by 3 bases and J by 5 bases, with 9 bases of the junction left unmatched. There are 18 residues in the CDR3. The germline gives CDR1 KGHSH, CDR2 LQKENI. Written as DNA, the CDR3 is TGTGCCAGCTCACCCCTGACTAGCGGGGGGGTGTCAGACAATGAGCAGTTCTTC. This translates into CASSPLTSGGVSDNEQFF.

The gene calls are TRBV7-9 and TRBJ1-6; 11 positions agree with TRBD1. The germline CDR1 and CDR2 sequences are SEHNR and FQNEAQ (reference sequence). The V and J ends lost 4 bases and 6 bases, in that order; junction bases with no gene match: 11. The CDR3 runs 18 residues. The CDR3 here is CASSSDFGQGALNSPLHF. For the CDR3, the DNA is TGTGCCAGCAGCTCCGATTTTGGACAGGGGGCCCTTAATTCACCCCTCCACTTT.

This chain joins TRBV10-3 and TRBJ1-1; possibly TRBD1 for D (5 bases). The CDR3 spans 11 residues. V gave up 10 bases and J gave up 3 bases, with 9 bases separating them. Germline loops: CDR1 ENHRY, CDR2 SYGVKD. CDR3 DNA sequence: TGTGCCAGCGGGACGGACACTGAAGCTTTCTTT. It yields the protein CASGTDTEAFF.

This chain links TRBV21-1 with TRBJ1-3; the DNA was not compared with TRBD1, the D call given in the table. TRBV21-1 is designated a pseudogene. The CDR3 contains 15 residues. CDR3 loop: CASSDRRFSGNTIYF. CDR3 in DNA: TGTGCCAGCAGCGACAGGAGGTTCTCTGGAAACACCATATATTTT.